This T cell receptor beta chain was identified in a study of beta chain features in type 1 diabetes. Findings and caveats of the study: Whatever favoring of shorter templates PCR might show would apply equally to patients and controls. Researchers report that Type 1 diabetes patients had moderately but significantly shorter TCRB CDR3s across all four CD4+ subsets.

Researchers reported sorting CD4+ naive, central memory, regulatory and stem cell-like memory cells via CD45RO/CCR7/CD25/CD127/CD95/CD27. Each sorted population was over 95% pure. Per the germline V gene, CDR1 is SSHAT and CDR2 is FNYEAQ (reference sequence). With V trimmed by 2 bases and J by 5 bases, 10 bases remained unmatched. The CDR3 loop spans 16 amino acids. This clone was found a few times. Antigen: not known. Every bit of the isolated RNA underwent reverse transcription, so sequencing read expressed TCRB transcripts. TCRdb's copy holds only in-frame clones and misses some; the assay was immunoSEQ multiplex PCR. Here the sample spans 130,000 to 150,000 clones, about a tenth being singletons.

The V and J genes are TRBV7-7 and TRBJ2-5; 8 positions agree with TRBD2. The sequence was collected from a man aged 18 to 29 in good health. Material for sequencing was central memory CD4+ T cells from blood. This CDR3 is CASSLNNGGAGETQYF. CDR3 sequence (DNA): TGTGCCAGCAGCTTAAACAACGGGGGGGCTGGGGAGACCCAGTACTTC. Together with reference TRBV7-7 and TRBJ2-5, the CDR3 gives the full variable domain: GAGVSQSPRYKVTKRGQDVTLRCDPISSHATLYWYQQALGQGPEFLTYFNYEAQPDKSGLPSDRFSAERPEGSISTLTIQRTEQRDSAMYRCASSLNNGGAGETQYFGPGTRLLVL.